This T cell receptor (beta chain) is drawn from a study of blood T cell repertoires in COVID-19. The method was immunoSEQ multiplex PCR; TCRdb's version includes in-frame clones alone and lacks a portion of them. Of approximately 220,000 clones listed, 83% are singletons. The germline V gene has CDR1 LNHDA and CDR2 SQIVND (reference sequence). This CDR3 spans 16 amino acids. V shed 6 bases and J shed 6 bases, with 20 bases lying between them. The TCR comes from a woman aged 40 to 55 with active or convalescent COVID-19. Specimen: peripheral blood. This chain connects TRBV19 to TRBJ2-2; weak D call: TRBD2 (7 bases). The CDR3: CASSPSGGAVPGELFF. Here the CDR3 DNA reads TGTGCCAGTAGCCCATCGGGGGGCGCGGTACCCGGGGAGCTGTTTTTT. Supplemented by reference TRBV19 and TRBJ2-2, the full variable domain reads DGGITQSPKYLFRKEGQNVTLSCEQNLNHDAMYWYRQDPGQGLRLIYYSQIVNDFQKGDIAEGYSVSREKKESFPLTVTSAQKNPTAFYLCASSPSGGAVPGELFFGEGSRLTVL.